This is a list of T cell receptor beta chains from one sample in a study of T-cell memory formation after mild COVID-19. TCRdb redid the calling of the 5' RACE reads with MiXCR, one entry per CDR3 protein. Of some 97,000 distinct CDR3 sequences in the sample, roughly 10% are singletons; the top ten hold 40%. Material for sequencing was PBMCs or a T cell subset sorted from them (not recorded which). These receptors were taken from a man aged 18-30 years who had mild COVID-19 (a few samples of this study predate the infection). Cell type and time point are not known. Both conserved end residues are part of each CDR3. Each record gives: V gene, D gene, J gene, clone size, CDR3 length, CDR3 DNA, CDR3 protein. D genes are given only for firm matches. Some rows have no size entry. The others give once, few or many, or a class for an expanded clone.

TRBV21-1	-	TRBJ1-1	few	13	TGTGCCAGCATAGGACAGGAGACGGGGGTAGCTTTCTTT	CASIGQETGVAFF
TRBV12-3/TRBV12-4	-	TRBJ1-1	few	15	TGTGCCAGCAGTTTCTCCGCAAGTGGCGGCACTGAAGCTTTCTTT	CASSFSASGGTEAFF
TRBV5-1	TRBD1	TRBJ2-1	few	15	TGCGCCAGCAGCTGGGGGACAGGGGGCCGACGTGAGCAGTTCTTC	CASSWGTGGRREQFF
TRBV7-9	-	TRBJ1-2	few	14	TGTGCCAGCAGCTTAGCCGCGAAGTTTTATGGCTACACCTTC	CASSLAAKFYGYTF
TRBV12-3/TRBV12-4	-	TRBJ1-1	-	12	TGTGCCAGCAGTCAGGGGCCCCGAGAAGCTTTCTTT	CASSQGPREAFF
TRBV4-1	-	TRBJ1-6	few	17	TGCGCCAGCAGCCAGGTACAACAGGGTATGGGTAATTCACCCCTCCACTTT	CASSQVQQGMGNSPLHF
TRBV6-4	-	TRBJ1-5	few	14	TGTGCCAGCGCCAGGGTCTATAGCAATCAGCCCCAGCATTTT	CASARVYSNQPQHF
TRBV7-9	TRBD1	TRBJ2-5	-	15	TGTGCCAGCAGCTTCGGGACAGGCCTTCAAGAGACCCAGTACTTC	CASSFGTGLQETQYF
TRBV11-2	-	TRBJ1-6	few	17	TGTGCCAGCAGCTTACACGAGGCTCGCGTCCCCAATTCACCCCTCCACTTT	CASSLHEARVPNSPLHF
TRBV5-5	-	TRBJ2-7	many	14	TGTGCCAGCAGCACGTGGGGTAGTTCCTACGAGCAGTACTTC	CASSTWGSSYEQYF
TRBV29-1	-	TRBJ2-7	-	10	TGCAGCGTCGGTACCTACGAGCAGTACTTC	CSVGTYEQYF
TRBV20-1	-	TRBJ2-7	few	14	TGCAGTGCTAGTTGTTGCGGTAGCAGCCGCGAGCAGTACTTC	CSASCCGSSREQYF
TRBV4-3	-	TRBJ2-2	-	16	TGCGCCAGCAGCCAAGATACTCCCTCGGGGCTCGGGGAGCTGTTTTTT	CASSQDTPSGLGELFF
TRBV27	-	TRBJ2-2	many	14	TGTGCCAGCAGCCTTAGCGGAAACACCGGGGAGCTGTTTTTT	CASSLSGNTGELFF
TRBV7-9	-	TRBJ1-5	few	15	TGTGCCAGCAGCTTAGCACAGGGAGGGGATCAGCCCCAGCATTTT	CASSLAQGGDQPQHF
TRBV4-1	-	TRBJ1-1	-	16	TGCGCCAGCAGCCAAAGTGTTGGCAAACCGAACACTGAAGCTTTCTTT	CASSQSVGKPNTEAFF
TRBV15	-	TRBJ2-5	-	13	TGTGCCACCAGCAGAGCAGGGGAAGAGACCCAGTACTTC	CATSRAGEETQYF
TRBV7-2	TRBD1	TRBJ2-5	-	14	TGTGCCGCAGGGGAATGGGACAGGCAAGAGACCCAGTACTTC	CAAGEWDRQETQYF